The 10 T cell receptor beta chains in this list originate from one sample, sequenced in a study of spatial heterogeneity in lung cancer. TCRdb analysed the 5' RACE reads with MiXCR anew, one entry per CDR3 protein. The sample records approximately 25,000 distinct CDR3 sequences, 6.5% to 8% being singletons. The time point here: sample taken at primary tumor resection. Sequencing used PBMCs, obtained at surgery. The source is a male donor with early-stage non-small cell lung cancer.

This clonotype occurred many times. The chain combines TRBV20-1 with TRBJ2-7, with 12 bases fitting TRBD2. The CDR3 totals 15 residues. V shed 2 bases and J 6 bases; nucleotides not matched to a gene: 8. The V gene's germline CDR1 is DFQATT and CDR2 SNEGSKA (reference sequence). The CDR3 region is CSARFGQGLAGEQYV. CDR3 DNA sequence: TGCAGTGCTAGATTCGGACAGGGACTAGCGGGCGAGCAGTACGTC.

This clonotype showed up many times. The V call is TRBV15, the J call TRBJ2-7; D ambiguous. CDR3 size: 12 residues. Trimming took 0 bases from V and 12 from J, leaving 12 bases between them. Germline V lookup: CDR1 LNHNV, CDR2 YYDKDF (reference sequence). CDR3 DNA sequence: TGTGCCACCAGCAGAGATGTCGGCGCGCGGTACTTC. Translated: CATSRDVGARYF. Drawing the rest from reference TRBV15 and TRBJ2-7, the complete variable domain is DAMVIQNPRYQVTQFGKPVTLSCSQTLNHNVMYWYQQKSSQAPKLLFHYYDKDFNNEADTPDNFQSRRPNTSFCFLDIRSPGLGDTAMYLCATSRDVGARYFGPGTRLTVT.

This clonotype was detected a few times. This chain uses TRBV28 with TRBJ2-3; maybe TRBD1 (5 bases). Trimming cost V 3 bases and J 6 bases, with 13 bases left between them. CDR3 length: 14 residues. CDR1 and CDR2 (germline): MDHEN, SYDVKM. The chain's CDR3 is CASSLPGFSDTQYF. The DNA of the CDR3 is TGTGCCAGCAGTTTGCCAGGGTTTTCGGATACGCAGTATTTT.

This clonotype was detected many times. The chain links TRBV12-3 or TRBV12-4 to TRBJ1-1; 11 bases match TRBD1. Germline trimming cut 6 bases from V and 5 bases from J; bases unmatched to any gene: 11. The CDR3 loop spans 16 amino acids. The CDR3: CASSWPSGTGGTEAFF. CDR3 DNA: TGTGCCAGCAGCTGGCCATCCGGGACAGGGGGAACTGAAGCTTTCTTT.

This clonotype was counted many times. The rearrangement links TRBV14 to TRBJ2-5; D remains ambiguous. Germline V CDR1 and CDR2: SGHDN, FVKESK. CDR3 length: 17 residues. V was pared by 4 bases and J by 0 bases, with 18 bases between. In DNA, the CDR3 is TGTGCCAGCAGCCTAGGCTTATCCAGACTGTACCAAGAGACCCAGTACTTC. As protein: CASSLGLSRLYQETQYF. The variable domain in full, with the rest retrieved from reference TRBV14 and TRBJ2-5, is EAGVTQFPSHSVIEKGQTVTLRCDPISGHDNLYWYRRVMGKEIKFLLHFVKESKQDESGMPNNRFLAERTGGTYSTLKVQPAELEDSGVYFCASSLGLSRLYQETQYFGPGTRLLVL.

This clonotype was seen only a few times. The chain is built from TRBV29-1 and TRBJ2-1; D gene ambiguous. V was pared by 4 bases and J by 7 bases, with 11 bases between. Germline V gene data show CDR1 as SQVTM and CDR2 as ANQGSEA. The CDR3 consists of 12 residues. The CDR3 sequence is CSVVIYNNEQFF. CDR3 bases: TGCAGCGTTGTGATATACAATAATGAGCAGTTCTTC.

The chain joins TRBV28 to TRBJ2-3, with D uncertain. Germline CDR1 reads MDHEN; CDR2 reads SYDVKM. The V end was cut by 4 bases, the J end by 4 bases, with 15 bases between. CDR3 size: 15 residues. The CDR3 sequence: CASSSGASYPDTQYF. The CDR3 region has the DNA TGTGCCAGCAGTTCAGGAGCTTCTTACCCAGATACGCAGTATTTT.

This CDR3 reads CASSTLQANEQFF. In nucleotides, the CDR3 is TGCGCCAGCAGCACCCTTCAGGCCAATGAGCAGTTCTTC. V and J are TRBV5-1 and TRBJ2-1; no clear D. There are 13 residues in the CDR3. The germline gives CDR1 SGHRS, CDR2 YFSETQ. V was clipped by 4 bases and J by 6 bases, with 11 bases between them.

The genes are TRBV5-1 and TRBJ2-1; maybe TRBD1 (6 bases). The germline V gene encodes CDR1 SGHRS and CDR2 YFSETQ. V was clipped by 1 base and J by 6 bases, with 17 bases between them. The CDR3 totals 16 residues. DNA of the CDR3: TGCGCCAGCAGCTTGCATGAGGGGACAAAGGTCAATGAGCAGTTCTTC. This translates into CASSLHEGTKVNEQFF.

The sample holds a few counts of this clonotype. The chain employs TRBV7-3 and TRBJ2-2, with D perhaps being TRBD1 or TRBD2 (5 bases each). The CDR3 is made up of 13 amino acids. The germline CDR1 and CDR2 sequences are SGHTA and FQGTGA. Trimming pared 6 bases from V and 4 bases from J, leaving 9 bases between. The DNA of the CDR3 is TGTGCCAGCAGTAAGGGACCCACCGGGGAGCTGTTTTTT. It encodes CASSKGPTGELFF.